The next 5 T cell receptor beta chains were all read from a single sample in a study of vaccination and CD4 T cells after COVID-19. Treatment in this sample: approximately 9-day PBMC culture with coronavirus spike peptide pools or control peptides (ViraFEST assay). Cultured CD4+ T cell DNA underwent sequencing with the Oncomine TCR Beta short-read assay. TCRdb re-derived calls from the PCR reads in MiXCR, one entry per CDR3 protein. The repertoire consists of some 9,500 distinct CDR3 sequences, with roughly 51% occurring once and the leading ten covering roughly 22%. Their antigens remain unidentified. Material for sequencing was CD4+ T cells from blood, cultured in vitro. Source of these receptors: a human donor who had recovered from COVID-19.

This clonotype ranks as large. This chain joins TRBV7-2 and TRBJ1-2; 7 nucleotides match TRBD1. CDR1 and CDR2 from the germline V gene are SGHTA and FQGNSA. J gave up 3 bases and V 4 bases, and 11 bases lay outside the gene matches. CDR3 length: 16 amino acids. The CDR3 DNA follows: TGTGCCAGCAGCTCGCCTCCAGGGGGTCTGGACTATGGCTACACCTTC. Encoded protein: CASSSPPGGLDYGYTF.

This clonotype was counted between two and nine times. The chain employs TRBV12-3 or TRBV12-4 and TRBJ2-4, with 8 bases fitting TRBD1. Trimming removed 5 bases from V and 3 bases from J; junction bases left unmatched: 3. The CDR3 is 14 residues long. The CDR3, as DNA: TGTGCCAGCAGTCTGACAGGGGACAAAAACATTCAGTACTTC. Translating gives CASSLTGDKNIQYF.

CDR3 residues: CSATTDAGQRKYNEQFF. CDR3 nucleotides: TGCAGTGCTACCACCGATGCCGGGCAGCGGAAATACAATGAGCAGTTCTTC. This rearrangement joins TRBV20-1 to TRBJ2-1, with D possibly being TRBD2 (5 bases). Looked up from germline, CDR1 is DFQATT and CDR2 is SNEGSKA (reference sequence). The ends were cut back, 4 bases at V and 4 bases at J, with 23 bases in the middle. This CDR3 has 17 amino acids.

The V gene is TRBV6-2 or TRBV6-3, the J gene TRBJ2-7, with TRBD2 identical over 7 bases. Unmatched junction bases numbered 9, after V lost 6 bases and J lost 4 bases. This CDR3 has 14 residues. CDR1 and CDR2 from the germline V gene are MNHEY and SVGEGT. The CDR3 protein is CASRNSGVPYEQYF. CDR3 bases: TGTGCCAGCAGGAACAGCGGGGTACCTTACGAGCAGTACTTC.

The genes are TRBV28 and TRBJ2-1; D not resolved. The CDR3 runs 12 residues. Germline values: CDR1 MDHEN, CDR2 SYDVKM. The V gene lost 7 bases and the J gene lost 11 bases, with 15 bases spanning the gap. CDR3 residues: CASTSPSNQQFF. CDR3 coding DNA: TGTGCCAGCACCTCCCCTAGTAATCAGCAGTTCTTC.